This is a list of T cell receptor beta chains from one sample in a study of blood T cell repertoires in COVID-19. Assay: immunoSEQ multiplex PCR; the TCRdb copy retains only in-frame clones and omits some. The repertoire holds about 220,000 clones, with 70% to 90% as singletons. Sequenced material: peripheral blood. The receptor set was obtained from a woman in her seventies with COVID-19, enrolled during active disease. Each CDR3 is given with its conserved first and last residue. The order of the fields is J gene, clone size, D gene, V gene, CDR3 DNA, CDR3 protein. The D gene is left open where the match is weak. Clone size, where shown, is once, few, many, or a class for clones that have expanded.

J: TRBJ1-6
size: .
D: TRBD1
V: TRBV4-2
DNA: TGTGCCAGCAGCCAAGAGAACAGGGGTAATTCACCCCTCCACTTT
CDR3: CASSQENRGNSPLHF

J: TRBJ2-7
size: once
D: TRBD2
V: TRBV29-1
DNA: TGCAGCGTCCGGGGGGGTGAAAGCTACGAGCAGTACTTC
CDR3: CSVRGGESYEQYF

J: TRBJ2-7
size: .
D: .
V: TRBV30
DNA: TGTGCCTGGATGGGCCCCGGACTGGGCCACGAGCAGTACTTC
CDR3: CAWMGPGLGHEQYF

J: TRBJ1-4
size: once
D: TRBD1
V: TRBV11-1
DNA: TGTGCCAGCAGCTTACGCCGACAGGGTGAAAAACTGTTTTTT
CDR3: CASSLRRQGEKLFF

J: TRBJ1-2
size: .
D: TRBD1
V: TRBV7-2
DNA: TGTGCCAGCAGCTTAGCGGGACAGAGCTATGGCTACACCTTC
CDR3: CASSLAGQSYGYTF

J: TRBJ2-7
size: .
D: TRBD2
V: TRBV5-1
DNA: TGCGCCAGCAGCCTGGGGGCTAGCGGGACGGGTTACGAGCAGTACTTC
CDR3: CASSLGASGTGYEQYF

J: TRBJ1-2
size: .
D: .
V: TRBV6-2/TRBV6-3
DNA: TGTGCCAGCAGTTACCCTGACACGCCGGTCTTC
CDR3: CASSYPDTPVF

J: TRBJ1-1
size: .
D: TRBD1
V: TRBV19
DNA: TGTGCCAGCACCGGGACAGGGGGGGTTGGTGAAGCTTTCTTT
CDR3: CASTGTGGVGEAFF

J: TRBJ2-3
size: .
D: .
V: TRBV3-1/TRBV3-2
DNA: TGTGCCAGCAGCCGACAACTTGACACAGATACGCAGTATTTT
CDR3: CASSRQLDTDTQYF

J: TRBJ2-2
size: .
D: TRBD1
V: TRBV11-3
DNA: TGTGCCAGCCGCCCGGGACAGGGGGCTTTACCCGGGGAGCTGTTTTTT
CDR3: CASRPGQGALPGELFF

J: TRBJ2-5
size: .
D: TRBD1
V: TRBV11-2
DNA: TGTGCCAGCAGCTTATGGACAGGGGGCGGTGAGACCCAGTACTTC
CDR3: CASSLWTGGGETQYF

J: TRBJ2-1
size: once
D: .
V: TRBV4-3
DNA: TGCGCCAGCAGCCAAGATGGGGGGTTGAGTGAGCAGTTCTTC
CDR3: CASSQDGGLSEQFF

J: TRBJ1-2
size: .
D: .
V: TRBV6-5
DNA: TGTGCCAGCAGTTACTCGGAGGCTCGAGGGGGCTACACCTTC
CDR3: CASSYSEARGGYTF

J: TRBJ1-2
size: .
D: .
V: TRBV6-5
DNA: TGTGCCAGCAGTCTGGGGCACTCGGACGGTGGCTACACCTTC
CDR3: CASSLGHSDGGYTF

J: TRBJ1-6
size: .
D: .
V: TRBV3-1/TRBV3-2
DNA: TGTGCCAGCAGCCTCACGGGGTTCGGTTCACCCCTCCACTTT
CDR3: CASSLTGFGSPLHF

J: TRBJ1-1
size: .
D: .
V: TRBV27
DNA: TGTGCCAGCAGTCCGCCCCCAGGCAGGTTGAACACTGAAGCTTTCTTT
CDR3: CASSPPPGRLNTEAFF

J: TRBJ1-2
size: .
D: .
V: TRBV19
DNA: TGTGCCAGTAGGTCCAGGGGCGACCCTAGTGGCTACACCTTC
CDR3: CASRSRGDPSGYTF

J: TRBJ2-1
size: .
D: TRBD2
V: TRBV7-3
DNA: TGTGCCAGCAGCGACACTAGCGGAGACTACAATGAGCAGTTCTTC
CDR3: CASSDTSGDYNEQFF

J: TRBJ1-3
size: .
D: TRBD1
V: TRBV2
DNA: TGTGCCAGCAGCCTCAGCGGGAGGGGGCCTGGAAACACCATATATTTT
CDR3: CASSLSGRGPGNTIYF

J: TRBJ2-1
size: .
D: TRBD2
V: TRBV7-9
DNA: TGTGCCAGCAGCTTAGATCGGCTAGCGGGGTCTAATGAGCAGTTCTTC
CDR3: CASSLDRLAGSNEQFF

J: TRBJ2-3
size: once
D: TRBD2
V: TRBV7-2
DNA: TGTGCCAGCAGCCCGAGCCGCGGGAGGGCCCCAGATACGCAGTATTTT
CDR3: CASSPSRGRAPDTQYF

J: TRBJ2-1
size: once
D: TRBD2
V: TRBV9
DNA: TGTGCCAGCGCGGTCGCGTTAGTAGCGGGAGAGCAGTTCTTC
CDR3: CASAVALVAGEQFF